This T cell receptor (beta chain) comes out of a study of blood T cells in healthy people across ages. Study conclusions and caveats: Roughly linear declines in TCR beta diversity per million T cells occurred with age.

A second PCR, run for 7 to 11 cycles, used a sample-barcoded 5' primer plus a J-beta primer mix. TCRdb used MiXCR to reprocess the 5' RACE reads, holding one entry per CDR3 protein. The sample lists 1,100,000 or so distinct CDR3 sequences, 40% to 50% seen once, with 18% in the top ten. Details on this clonotype: Antigen: not known.

J lost 2 bases, V lost 3 bases, and 13 bases had no gene match. The CDR3 totals 17 residues. Per the germline V gene, CDR1 is SNHLY and CDR2 is FYNNEI. Sequencing was performed on blood. The sequence derives from an older woman in good health. The V gene is TRBV2, the J gene TRBJ2-7, with TRBD1 identical over 7 bases. This CDR3 is CASSDSGQEPFPYEQYF. The CDR3 region has the DNA TGTGCCAGCAGTGACTCTGGACAGGAACCCTTCCCCTACGAGCAGTACTTC.